The 21 T cell receptor beta chains below all came from one sample that was sequenced in a study of shared clonotypes between healthy human individuals. Using immunoSEQ multiplex PCR, the repertoire was profiled, and TCRdb retains in-frame clones only, with some absent. Of 950,000 to 1,300,000 clones listed, about 75% are singletons. Sequencing was done on a sample of memory CD4+ T cells sorted from blood. The subset denotes: CD45RA-negative fraction. The origin of the receptors is a man younger than 35 in good health.

The chain uses TRBV6-5 and TRBJ2-7; the D is unclear. Between the trimmed V and J ends, which lost 2 bases and 1 base, there was a span of 9 bases. CDR3 length: 14 residues. Per germline, CDR1 MNHEY and CDR2 SVGAGI. The CDR3 here is CASSYVSGSYEQYF. In DNA, the CDR3 is TGTGCCAGCAGTTACGTCTCTGGTTCCTACGAGCAGTACTTC.

The chain uses TRBV7-9 and TRBJ1-4; 10 nucleotides line up with TRBD1. The CDR3 totals 16 residues. V was pared by 5 bases and J by 0 bases, with 3 bases of the junction left unmatched. Germline CDR1 SEHNR, CDR2 FQNEAQ (reference sequence). CDR3 protein: CASSLGTGATNEKLFF. CDR3 DNA: TGTGCCAGCAGCCTTGGGACAGGGGCAACTAATGAAAAACTGTTTTTT.

This clone turned up a few times. The rearrangement uses TRBV9 and TRBJ2-7, with no clear D. The germline V gene has CDR1 SGDLS and CDR2 YYNGEE. The CDR3 is 13 amino acids. Trimming took 0 bases from V and 4 from J, leaving 8 bases between them. The CDR3 nucleotides read TGTGCCAGCAGCGTAGATGAAGAATACGAGCAGTACTTC. The encoded protein is CASSVDEEYEQYF.

This sequence joins TRBV7-8 and TRBJ2-5; possible D gene TRBD1, 6 bases. Germline CDR1 reads SGHVS; CDR2 reads FQNEAQ. The CDR3 is 14 amino acids. Trimming stripped 7 bases from V and 7 bases from J, with 19 bases between. In DNA, the CDR3 is TGTGCCAGCACCTTCAGACAGGCGGGTTTGACCCAGTACTTC. Translating it yields CASTFRQAGLTQYF.

This chain links TRBV5-4 with TRBJ2-2; 11 positions match TRBD2. The CDR3 consists of 18 residues. J lost 4 bases, V lost 3 bases, and 11 bases had no gene match. CDR1 SGHNT and CDR2 YYREEE come from the germline V gene (reference sequence). The CDR3 protein is CASSSVAGGQIGTGELFF. As DNA, the CDR3 is TGTGCCAGCAGCTCAGTAGCGGGGGGGCAAATAGGCACCGGGGAGCTGTTTTTT.

As for this clone: At one boundary the junction diverges from the germline segment, which might be a read error. The chain uses TRBV19 and TRBJ2-6; D perhaps matches TRBD1 (5 bases). There are 16 residues in the CDR3. Germline V gene sequence: CDR1 LNHDA, CDR2 SQIVND (reference sequence). This chain's CDR3 is CASRIGAGSGANVLTF. Written as DNA, the CDR3 is TGTGCCAGTAGGATAGGGGCAGGTTCTGGGGCCAACGTCCTGACTTTC.

V usage is TRBV5-4 and J usage is TRBJ2-2; possibly TRBD1 for D (6 bases). V lost 0 bases and J 7 bases, leaving 19 bases between the germline ends. The CDR3 covers 17 residues. Germline loops: CDR1 SGHNT, CDR2 YYREEE (reference sequence). CDR3 bases: TGTGCCAGCAGCTTGGTCAGGGGTCTAGCTTCGGGCGGGGAGCTGTTTTTT. It specifies CASSLVRGLASGGELFF.

Notes on this clone: A read error is likely here: a far larger clone is one base away. Other DNA sequences from this sample encode an identical CDR3 as well. This rearrangement joins TRBV6-5 to TRBJ2-6; D is unresolved. The CDR3 covers 13 residues. Trimming stripped 6 bases from V and 1 base from J, with 4 bases between. Germline V gene lookup returns CDR1 MNHEY and CDR2 SVGAGI. CDR3 DNA: TGTGCCAGCAGCTGGTCTGGGGCCAACGTCCTGACTTTC. This translates into CASSWSGANVLTF.

The chain recombines TRBV2 with TRBJ1-2, with D unclear. In germline, CDR1 is SNHLY, CDR2 FYNNEI. V lost 6 bases, J lost 0 bases, and 14 bases lay in between. The CDR3 spans 15 residues. DNA of the CDR3: TGTGCCAGCAGCGTCGGGATTCTAACTAACTATGGCTACACCTTC. This translates into CASSVGILTNYGYTF.

This rearrangement joins TRBV27 to TRBJ2-1; D gene uncertain. Germline lookup yields CDR1 MNHEY and CDR2 SMNVEV (reference sequence). The CDR3 has 15 residues. Trimming shortened V by 6 bases and J by 0 bases, and 12 bases separated the two germline ends. In DNA, the CDR3 is TGTGCCAGCAGGTCCCCCGGTTACTCCTACAATGAGCAGTTCTTC. Protein product: CASRSPGYSYNEQFF.

This clone was picked up one time. The chain is built from TRBV5-5 and TRBJ2-7, with 7 bases that match TRBD1. Germline lookup yields CDR1 SGHKS and CDR2 YYEKEE (reference sequence). The length of the CDR3 is 14 residues. After removal of 2 bases from V and 6 bases from J, the junction contained 8 bases not matched to a gene. The CDR3 loop reads CASSFDRERGEQYF. The CDR3 nucleotides are TGTGCCAGCAGCTTCGACAGGGAGCGCGGCGAGCAGTACTTC.

The V and J genes are TRBV6-1 and TRBJ1-4; D is unclear. Per germline, CDR1 MNHNS and CDR2 SASEGT. The CDR3 runs to 14 residues. Trimming cost V 6 bases and J 4 bases, with 12 bases left between them. CDR3 sequence: CASRNRDNNEKLFF. The DNA for the CDR3 is TGTGCCAGCAGAAACCGGGATAATAATGAAAAACTGTTTTTT.

In its sample, this clone was seen many times. This chain links TRBV7-9 with TRBJ2-2; 9 bases are a match to TRBD2. Per germline, CDR1 SEHNR and CDR2 FQNEAQ (reference sequence). Losses at the gene ends were 1 base for V and 6 bases for J; bases not matched to a gene: 15. The CDR3 totals 19 residues. The CDR3 sequence is CASSLGRVIAGEFAGELFF. The CDR3, as DNA: TGTGCCAGCAGCTTAGGCCGGGTAATAGCGGGAGAGTTTGCCGGGGAGCTGTTTTTT. Complete variable domain (other parts from reference TRBV7-9 and TRBJ2-2): DTGVSQNPRHKITKRGQNVTFRCDPISEHNRLYWYRQTLGQGPEFLTYFQNEAQLEKSRLLSDRFSAERPKGSFSTLEIQRTEQGDSAMYLCASSLGRVIAGEFAGELFFGEGSRLTVL.

On this clone itself: The same CDR3 arises from other DNA sequences in this sample as well. J is TRBJ2-1 and V is TRBV5-1; D is ambiguous. V shed 0 bases and J shed 6 bases, with 7 bases lying between them. Germline assignment: CDR1 SGHRS and CDR2 YFSETQ. The CDR3 totals 13 residues. In DNA, the CDR3 is TGCGCCAGCAGCTTGGGCCCGCTCAATGAGCAGTTCTTC. Translated, it gives CASSLGPLNEQFF.

V is TRBV7-9 and J is TRBJ2-1; 9 bases line up with TRBD2. With 1 base clipped from V and 5 bases from J, the junction kept 15 bases outside the gene matches. There are 19 residues in the CDR3. Germline loops: CDR1 SEHNR, CDR2 FQNEAQ (reference sequence). In nucleotides, the CDR3 is TGTGCCAGCAGCTTAGAGCTAGGGGGCGGGAGGGCCGGTGACAATGAGCAGTTCTTC. Its protein is CASSLELGGGRAGDNEQFF.

The CDR3 DNA reads as TGTGCCTGGAATGGGGGGCAGAATTCACCCCTCCACTTT. Translating gives CAWNGGQNSPLHF. V is TRBV30 and J is TRBJ1-6; tentative D call: TRBD1 (6 bases). Trimming pared 4 bases from V and 7 bases from J, leaving 11 bases between. CDR1 and CDR2 from the germline V gene are GTSNPN and SVGIG (reference sequence). The CDR3 is 13 amino acids.

Only a few counts were recorded for this clone. The chain is built from TRBV28 and TRBJ2-3; TRBD1 might be the D (7 bases). Germline lookup yields CDR1 MDHEN and CDR2 SYDVKM. The length of the CDR3 is 16 residues. CDR3 coding DNA: TGTGCTACGGGGGCAGGGGGAGGTAGGGGTACAGATACGCAGTATTTT. It codes for CATGAGGGRGTDTQYF.

V gene TRBV5-4 combines with J gene TRBJ1-1; the match to TRBD1 covers 8 bases. Germline trimming cut 3 bases from V and 3 bases from J; bases unmatched to any gene: 4. The germline CDR1 and CDR2 sequences are SGHNT and YYREEE (reference sequence). The length of the CDR3 is 14 residues. CDR3 in amino acids: CASSYPDRDTEAFF. Here the CDR3 DNA reads TGTGCCAGCAGCTATCCGGACAGGGACACTGAAGCTTTCTTT.

Comment on this clone: This sample also contains other DNA sequences that code for the same CDR3. V is TRBV30 and J is TRBJ1-2, with TRBD1 matching over 11 bases. CDR1 and CDR2 from the germline V gene are GTSNPN and SVGIG (reference sequence). After removal of 0 bases from V and 4 bases from J, the junction contained 1 base not matched to a gene. The CDR3 length is 14 residues. The CDR3 coding sequence is TGTGCCTGGAGTGTTGGGACAGGGGGCTATGGCTACACCTTC. Its protein is CAWSVGTGGYGYTF.

This clone was recorded only once. The CDR3 region is CASRGTGELFF. CDR3 nucleotides: TGTGCCAGCAGAGGCACCGGGGAGCTGTTTTTT. This chain uses TRBV6-4 with TRBJ2-2, with unresolved D. Trimming removed 6 bases from V and 4 bases from J, with 3 bases in between. Germline CDR1 reads MRHNA; CDR2 reads SNTAGT. The CDR3 extends over 11 amino acids.

DNA of the CDR3: TGCGCCAGCAGCCAAGCCGTAACTAGCGGGAGTTACGAGCAGTACTTC. This gives the protein CASSQAVTSGSYEQYF. The chain has TRBV4-3 and TRBJ2-7; 11 bases align to TRBD2. The germline V gene has CDR1 LGHNA and CDR2 YSLEER. V gave up 1 base and J gave up 4 bases; unmatched junction bases: 6. The CDR3 is 16 amino acids.